The T cell receptor (beta chain) described here comes from a study of cytomegalovirus exposure and HLA in healthy donors. Findings and limits, study-wide: Across all donors, roughly uniform sequencing depth was an assumption of the presence/absence analyses. Clonal expansion was found to be greater in HLA-associated TCR beta chains than in equally common others in a later analysis. CMV serostatus was the sole immune exposure information available.

The junction had 2 bases not matched to a gene; V was cut back by 1 base and J by 1 base. Germline CDR1 reads SGHNT; CDR2 reads YYREEE (reference sequence). This CDR3 contains 15 residues. About this clone itself: Its specificity is not known.

PCR primers comprised 60 Vbeta and 13 Jbeta primers. Libraries were prepared by immunoSEQ multiplex PCR; TCRdb keeps only in-frame clonotypes and omits some of them. This sample has under 200,000 clones, with 80% to 90% found just once. The sample was PBMCs. The chain is built from TRBV5-4 and TRBJ2-5; TRBD2 aligns across 9 bases. This receptor was identified in a woman aged 18-35 years in good health and CMV-seronegative. CDR3 sequence: CASSLISGGQETQYF. The CDR3 region has the DNA TGTGCCAGCAGCTTGATTAGCGGGGGCCAAGAGACCCAGTACTTC.